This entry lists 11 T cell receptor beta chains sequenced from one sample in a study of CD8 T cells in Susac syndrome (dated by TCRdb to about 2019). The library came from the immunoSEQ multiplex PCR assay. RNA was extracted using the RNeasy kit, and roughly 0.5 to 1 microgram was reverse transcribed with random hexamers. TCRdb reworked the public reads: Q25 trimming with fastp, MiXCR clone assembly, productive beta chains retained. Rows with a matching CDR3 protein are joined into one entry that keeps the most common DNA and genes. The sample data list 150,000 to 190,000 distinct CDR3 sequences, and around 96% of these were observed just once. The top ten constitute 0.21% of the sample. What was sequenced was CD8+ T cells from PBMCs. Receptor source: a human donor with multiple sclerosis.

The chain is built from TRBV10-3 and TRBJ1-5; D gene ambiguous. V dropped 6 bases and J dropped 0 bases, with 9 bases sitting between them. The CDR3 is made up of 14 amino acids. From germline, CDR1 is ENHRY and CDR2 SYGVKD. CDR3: CAIRADGSNQPQHF. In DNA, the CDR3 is TGTGCCATCAGGGCGGACGGTAGCAATCAGCCCCAGCATTTT.

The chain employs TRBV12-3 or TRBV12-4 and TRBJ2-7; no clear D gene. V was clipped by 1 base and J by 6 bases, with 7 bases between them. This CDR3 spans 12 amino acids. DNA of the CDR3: TGTGCCAGCAGTTTAGGGGTTCTCGAGCAGTACTTC. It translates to CASSLGVLEQYF.

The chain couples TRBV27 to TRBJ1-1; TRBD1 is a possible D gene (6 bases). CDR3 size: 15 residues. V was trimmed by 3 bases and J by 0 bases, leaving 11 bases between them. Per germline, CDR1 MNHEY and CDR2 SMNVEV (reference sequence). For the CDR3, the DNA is TGTGCCAGCAGTTTTGAGGGGGGGATGAACACTGAAGCTTTCTTT. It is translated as CASSFEGGMNTEAFF.

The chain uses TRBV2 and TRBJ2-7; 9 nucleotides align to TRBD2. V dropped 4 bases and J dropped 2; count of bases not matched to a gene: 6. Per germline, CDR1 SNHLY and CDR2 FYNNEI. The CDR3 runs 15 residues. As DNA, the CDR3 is TGTGCCAGCAGTGCTAGCGGGGCTGGTGCCTACGAGCAGTACTTC. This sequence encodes CASSASGAGAYEQYF.

In nucleotides, the CDR3 is TGCAGCGTCGCCGACAGTTACGAGCAGTACTTC. Residues: CSVADSYEQYF. The rearrangement links TRBV29-1 to TRBJ2-7; a possible D gene is TRBD1 (5 bases). This CDR3 has 11 residues. The germline CDR1 and CDR2 sequences are SQVTM and ANQGSEA. With 6 bases removed from V and 4 bases from J, the gap between germline ends came to 10 bases.

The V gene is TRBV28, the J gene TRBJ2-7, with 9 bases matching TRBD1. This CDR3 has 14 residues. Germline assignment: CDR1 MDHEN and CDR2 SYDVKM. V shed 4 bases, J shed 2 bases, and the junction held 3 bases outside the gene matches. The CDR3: CASSSTGGPYEQYF. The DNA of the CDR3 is TGTGCCAGCAGTTCGACAGGGGGTCCCTACGAGCAGTACTTC.

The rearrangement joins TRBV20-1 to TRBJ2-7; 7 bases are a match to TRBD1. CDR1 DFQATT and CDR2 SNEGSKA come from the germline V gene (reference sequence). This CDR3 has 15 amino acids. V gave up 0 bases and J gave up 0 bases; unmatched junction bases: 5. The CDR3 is CSARDRDSSSYEQYF. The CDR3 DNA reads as TGCAGTGCTAGAGACAGGGACAGCAGCTCCTACGAGCAGTACTTC.

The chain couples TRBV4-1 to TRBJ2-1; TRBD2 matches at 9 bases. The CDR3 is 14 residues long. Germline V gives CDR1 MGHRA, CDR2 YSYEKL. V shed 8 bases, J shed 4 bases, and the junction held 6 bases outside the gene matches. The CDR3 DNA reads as TGCGCCAGCTCCTTCGCGGGGGGGTACAATGAGCAGTTCTTC. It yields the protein CASSFAGGYNEQFF.

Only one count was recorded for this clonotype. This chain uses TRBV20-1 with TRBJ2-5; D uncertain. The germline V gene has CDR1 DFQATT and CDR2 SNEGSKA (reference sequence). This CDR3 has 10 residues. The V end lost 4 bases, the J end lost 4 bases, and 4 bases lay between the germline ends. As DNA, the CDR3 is TGCAGTGCTAAGTCAGAGACCCAGTACTTC. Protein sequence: CSAKSETQYF.

Here the CDR3 reads CASSLRGASSYNEQFF. DNA of the CDR3: TGTGCCAGCAGTCTACGGGGGGCTAGCTCCTACAATGAGCAGTTCTTC. This chain connects TRBV11-1 to TRBJ2-1, with D possibly matching TRBD2 (7 bases). V lost 6 bases and J lost 0, with 15 bases in between. The CDR3 contains 16 residues. Germline V CDR1 and CDR2: SGHAT, FQDESV (reference sequence). Full variable domain (missing parts from reference TRBV11-1 and TRBJ2-1): EAEVAQSPRYKITEKSQAVAFWCDPISGHATLYWYRQILGQGPELLVQFQDESVVDDSQLPKDRFSAERLKGVDSTLKIQPAELGDSAMYLCASSLRGASSYNEQFFGPGTRLTVL.

This CDR3 reads CASSGSNSPLHF. The CDR3 nucleotides read TGTGCCAGCAGTGGTTCAAATTCACCCCTCCACTTT. V and J are TRBV28 and TRBJ1-6; D gene ambiguous. CDR1 MDHEN and CDR2 SYDVKM come from the germline V gene. CDR3 length: 12 residues. V gave up 5 bases and J gave up 7 bases, with 6 bases separating them.